These 15 T cell receptor beta chains originate from one sample sequenced in a study of T cells in Graves' hyperthyroidism and ophthalmopathy. The investigators amplified TCR beta CDR3 regions from RNA transcripts. The HTBI set primed first-round TCR CDR3 RT-PCR. TCRdb reanalysed the multiplex PCR reads using MiXCR and keeps one entry per CDR3 protein. Counted here are around 540,000 distinct CDR3 sequences, 46% occurring once; the ten biggest clones make up 6.5% to 9%. The specimen sequenced was peripheral blood or thyroid tissue (not recorded which). These receptors were collected from a woman between 18 and 30 years old with Graves' hyperthyroidism.

This clonotype was seen ten or more times. The chain is built from TRBV9 and TRBJ1-6, with 8 bases aligning to TRBD1. Per germline, CDR1 SGDLS and CDR2 YYNGEE. V dropped 4 bases and J dropped 7; count of bases not matched to a gene: 7. The CDR3 spans 15 residues. The chain's CDR3 is CASSPGQGRNSPLHF. The CDR3 coding sequence is TGTGCCAGCAGCCCCGGACAGGGTAGGAATTCACCCCTCCACTTT.

V gene TRBV20-1 combines with J gene TRBJ1-1, with TRBD1 matching over 8 bases. This CDR3 region has 13 residues. Germline lookup yields CDR1 DFQATT and CDR2 SNEGSKA (reference sequence). Trimming at V came to 2 bases and at J to 6 bases, leaving 5 bases not matched to a gene. The CDR3 nucleotides read TGCAGTGCTAGACGGACAGGGATGGCTGAAGCTTTCTTT. Its protein product is CSARRTGMAEAFF.

This chain links TRBV10-3 with TRBJ1-1, with a tentative D call TRBD1 (6 bases). V lost 5 bases and J lost 1, with 11 bases in between. Germline loops: CDR1 ENHRY, CDR2 SYGVKD. The CDR3 extends over 14 amino acids. The CDR3 is CAISKQGGNTEAFF. CDR3 bases: TGTGCCATCAGTAAACAGGGTGGGAACACTGAAGCTTTCTTT.

The chain has TRBV25-1 and TRBJ1-6, with a tentative D call TRBD1 (6 bases). The CDR3 has 15 residues. The V end lost 5 bases, the J end lost 11 bases, and 19 bases lay between the germline ends. The V gene's germline CDR1 is MGHDK and CDR2 SYGVNS. CDR3 amino acids: CASSLLGRGRPPLHF. The DNA of the CDR3 is TGTGCCAGCAGTTTACTAGGCAGGGGACGGCCACCCCTCCACTTT.

The J gene is TRBJ1-2, the V gene TRBV7-9, with 10 bases identical to TRBD1. The CDR3 contains 16 residues. Losses at the gene ends were 5 bases for V and 4 bases for J; bases not matched to a gene: 10. CDR1 is SEHNR and CDR2 is FQNEAQ in the germline V gene (reference sequence). The CDR3 coding sequence is TGTGCCAGCAGCAGAACCGGGACAGGGGACGGCTATGGCTACACCTTC. As protein: CASSRTGTGDGYGYTF.

The table lists this clonotype with many counts. The V call is TRBV4-1, the J call TRBJ1-1; 9 positions agree with TRBD1. This CDR3 region has 17 residues. From germline, CDR1 is MGHRA and CDR2 YSYEKL. The J segment lost 6 bases and the V segment lost 4 bases, leaving 15 bases of the junction unmatched. DNA of the CDR3: TGCGCCAGCAGCCGTCCCCCCCTCTTTGACAGGGGGTCTGAAGCTTTCTTT. Residues: CASSRPPLFDRGSEAFF.

This clonotype has a count of ten or more. The rearrangement uses TRBV7-6 and TRBJ1-4, with TRBD1 identical over 8 bases. Germline assignment: CDR1 SGHVS and CDR2 FNYEAQ. The V and J ends lost 5 bases and 6 bases, in that order; junction bases with no gene match: 5. The CDR3 length is 14 residues. CDR3 protein: CASSDNRGDEKLFF. The CDR3 region has the DNA TGTGCCAGCAGCGACAACAGGGGGGATGAAAAACTGTTTTTT.

This chain joins TRBV15 and TRBJ1-2, with a weak D call TRBD1 (5 bases). Germline V gene data show CDR1 as LNHNV and CDR2 as YYDKDF (reference sequence). This CDR3 is built from 13 residues. V dropped 0 bases and J dropped 6 bases, with 8 bases sitting between them. CDR3 residues: CATSREAGNGYTF. In nucleotides, the CDR3 is TGTGCCACCAGCAGAGAGGCAGGGAATGGCTACACCTTC.

The chain has TRBV20-1 and TRBJ2-7, with TRBD2 identical over 7 bases. The DNA end lines up better with TRBJ2-1; the J call may be wrong. This CDR3 spans 14 amino acids. Germline V gene data show CDR1 as DFQATT and CDR2 as SNEGSKA (reference sequence). CDR3 nucleotides: TGCAGTGCTAGAGGCGGGAGCTCCTACAATGAGCAGTTCTTC. Translation: CSARGGSSYNEQFF.

This clonotype has a handful of counts. The chain couples TRBV7-2 to TRBJ2-5; D perhaps matches TRBD2 (5 bases). The V gene lost 5 bases and the J gene lost 4 bases, with 11 bases spanning the gap. The CDR3 loop spans 13 amino acids. Looked up from germline, CDR1 is SGHTA and CDR2 is FQGNSA. The CDR3 spells CASSHGGGETQYF. The CDR3 coding sequence is TGTGCCAGCAGCCACGGAGGAGGAGAGACCCAGTACTTC.

This chain links TRBV29-1 with TRBJ2-7, with D perhaps TRBD2 (6 bases). The CDR3 runs to 14 residues. V lost 1 base and J lost 3, with 13 bases in between. Germline V gives CDR1 SQVTM, CDR2 ANQGSEA. Written as DNA, the CDR3 is TGCAGCGTTGAAGTGGATGCGGGATTCTACGAGCAGTACTTC. It encodes CSVEVDAGFYEQYF.

The gene calls are TRBV29-1 and TRBJ1-3; TRBD1 agrees at 11 bases. Trimming at V came to 7 bases and at J to 7 bases, leaving 15 bases not matched to a gene. The V gene's germline CDR1 is SQVTM and CDR2 ANQGSEA. This CDR3 comprises 16 residues. CDR3 amino acids: CSAWTGGELPQNTIYF. In nucleotides, the CDR3 is TGCAGCGCCTGGACAGGGGGCGAGCTCCCCCAGAACACCATATATTTT. Complete variable domain (other parts from reference TRBV29-1 and TRBJ1-3): SAVISQKPSRDICQRGTSLTIQCQVDSQVTMMFWYRQQPGQSLTLIATANQGSEATYESGFVIDKFPISRPNLTFSTLTVSNMSPEDSSIYLCSAWTGGELPQNTIYFGEGSWLTVV.

At least ten counts were recorded for this clonotype. The gene calls are TRBV7-2 and TRBJ2-5; D remains unclear. CDR1 and CDR2 from the germline V gene are SGHTA and FQGNSA. V shed 3 bases and J shed 2 bases, with 10 bases lying between them. This CDR3 comprises 14 residues. CDR3: CASSLSTGQETQYF. The DNA for the CDR3 is TGTGCCAGCAGCTTGTCCACCGGGCAAGAGACCCAGTACTTC.

This clonotype was detected many times. The rearrangement links TRBV5-1 to TRBJ2-5, with D unclear. In germline, CDR1 is SGHRS, CDR2 YFSETQ. This CDR3 is 15 amino acids long. Trimming removed 2 bases at V and 2 bases at J, with 13 bases between. CDR3 loop: CASSFQPGAQETQYF. CDR3 nucleotide sequence: TGCGCCAGCAGCTTTCAGCCAGGAGCTCAAGAGACCCAGTACTTC.

This clonotype was detected only a few times. One junction end does not reproduce the germline sequence, and a read error may be involved. The rearrangement joins TRBV7-9 to TRBJ1-5; 10 positions agree with TRBD1. CDR3 size: 14 residues. The germline V gene encodes CDR1 SEHNR and CDR2 FQNEAQ (reference sequence). DNA of the CDR3: TGCGCCAGCAGCCAAGACAGGGGGCTTCAGCCCCAGCATTTT. Its translation: CASSQDRGLQPQHF.